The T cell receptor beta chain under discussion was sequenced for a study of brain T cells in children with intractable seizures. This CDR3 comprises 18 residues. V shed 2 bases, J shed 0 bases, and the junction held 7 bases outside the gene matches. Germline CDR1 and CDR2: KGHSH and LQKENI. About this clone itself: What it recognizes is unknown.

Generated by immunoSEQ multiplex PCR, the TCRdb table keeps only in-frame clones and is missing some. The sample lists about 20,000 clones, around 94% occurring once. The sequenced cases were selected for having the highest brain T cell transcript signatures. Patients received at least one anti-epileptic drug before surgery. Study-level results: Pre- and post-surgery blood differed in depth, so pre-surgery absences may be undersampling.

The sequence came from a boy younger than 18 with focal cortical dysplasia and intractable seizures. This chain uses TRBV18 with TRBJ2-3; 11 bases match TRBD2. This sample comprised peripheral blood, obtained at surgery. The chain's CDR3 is CASSPGLAGGPSTDTQYF. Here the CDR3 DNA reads TGTGCCAGCTCACCAGGGCTAGCGGGAGGCCCTAGCACAGATACGCAGTATTTT. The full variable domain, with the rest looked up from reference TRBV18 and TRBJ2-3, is NAGVMQNPRHLVRRRGQEARLRCSPMKGHSHVYWYRQLPEEGLKFMVYLQKENIIDESGMPKERFSAEFPKEGPSILRIQQVVRGDSAAYFCASSPGLAGGPSTDTQYFGPGTRLTVL.